A selection of T cell receptor beta chains follows, all from one sample in a study of immune evolution from preneoplasia to lung adenocarcinoma. The method was immunoSEQ multiplex PCR; TCRdb's version includes in-frame clones alone and lacks a portion of them. This sample has 37,000 or so clones, with roughly 74% found just once. The sample taken for sequencing was FFPE invasive lung adenocarcinoma tissue. The source of these receptors is a person in their sixties or seventies with lung adenocarcinoma. CDR3s include the opening cysteine and the closing phenylalanine or tryptophan. The D gene is left open where the match is weak. Not every row has a clone size; where given, it reads once, few, many or a size class.

TRBV19	TRBJ2-1	once	.	CASSIGSANEQFF	TGTGCCAGTAGTATCGGCAGCGCCAATGAGCAGTTCTTC
TRBV5-4	TRBJ2-3	.	TRBD1	CASSRDRGADTQYF	TGTGCCAGCAGCCGGGACAGGGGAGCAGATACGCAGTATTTT
TRBV15	TRBJ2-1	once	TRBD2	CATSRAGTSGRYEQFF	TGTGCCACCAGCAGAGCCGGGACTAGCGGGAGGTACGAGCAGTTCTTC
TRBV11-3	TRBJ2-7	.	TRBD2	CASSLRGTRNEQYF	TGTGCCAGCAGCTTACGGGGGACTAGAAACGAGCAGTACTTC
TRBV9	TRBJ2-3	once	.	CASSVEIDSTDTQYF	TGTGCCAGCAGCGTAGAAATTGACAGCACAGATACGCAGTATTTT
TRBV18	TRBJ1-2	.	.	CASSRDSTNYGYTF	TGTGCCAGCTCACGAGACAGCACTAACTATGGCTACACCTTC
TRBV4-3	TRBJ1-5	.	.	CASSQDDRTVVPQHF	TGCGCCAGCAGCCAAGATGACAGGACGGTTGTGCCCCAGCATTTT
TRBV21-1	TRBJ2-7	few	.	CASSNGFKDKHYEQYF	TGTGCCAGCAGCAACGGTTTTAAGGACAAACACTACGAGCAGTACTTC
TRBV19	TRBJ2-7	.	.	CASSIGTATYEQYF	TGTGCCAGTAGTATCGGGACCGCTACCTACGAGCAGTACTTC
TRBV30	TRBJ1-3	.	TRBD1	CAWSADRAAGNTIYF	TGTGCCTGGAGCGCCGACAGGGCGGCGGGAAACACCATATATTTT
TRBV30	TRBJ2-7	.	TRBD2	CAWSSAGRTYEQYF	TGTGCCTGGAGTTCAGCGGGGCGCACCTACGAGCAGTACTTC
TRBV10-1	TRBJ2-1	.	.	CASNGADEQFF	TGCGCCAGCAACGGGGCCGATGAGCAGTTCTTC
TRBV7-9	TRBJ1-1	many	TRBD1	CASSSSGTATEAFF	TGTGCCAGCAGCTCCTCCGGGACAGCGACTGAAGCTTTCTTT
TRBV30	TRBJ2-1	.	.	CAWSPQLYNEQFF	TGTGCCTGGTCGCCGCAACTTTACAATGAGCAGTTCTTC
TRBV9	TRBJ2-2	few	.	CASSGAVVNTGELFF	TGTGCCAGCAGCGGGGCGGTTGTTAACACCGGGGAGCTGTTTTTT
TRBV5-1	TRBJ1-4	.	TRBD1	CASSRTGPTNEKLFF	TGCGCCAGCAGCCGGACAGGCCCAACTAATGAAAAACTGTTTTTT
TRBV7-2	TRBJ2-6	.	TRBD2	CASSLREGGANVLTF	TGTGCCAGCAGCTTAAGGGAGGGTGGGGCCAACGTCCTGACTTTC
TRBV7-9	TRBJ2-1	.	.	CASSPSGGYNEQFF	TGTGCCAGCAGCCCGTCCGGTGGGTACAATGAGCAGTTCTTC
TRBV18	TRBJ2-1	.	TRBD2	CASRGGGRPTEEQFF	TGTGCCAGCCGGGGAGGCGGGAGGCCAACAGAAGAGCAGTTCTTC
TRBV2	TRBJ1-4	once	.	CASSGGTVNNEKLFF	TGTGCCAGCAGCGGGGGGACGGTTAATAATGAAAAACTGTTTTTT
TRBV6-6	TRBJ1-1	.	TRBD1	CASTEGQGHNTEAFF	TGTGCCAGCACGGAAGGACAGGGCCACAACACTGAAGCTTTCTTT
TRBV27	TRBJ2-2	.	.	CATRRWSGNTGELFF	TGTGCCACCAGAAGGTGGAGCGGAAATACCGGGGAGCTGTTTTTT
TRBV2	TRBJ2-7	.	.	CASSEEEGKLEQYF	TGTGCCAGCAGTGAGGAGGAGGGAAAACTCGAGCAGTACTTC
TRBV5-5	TRBJ2-3	.	.	CASSSLKGRTDTQYF	TGTGCCAGCAGCTCCTTGAAGGGCCGCACAGATACGCAGTATTTT
TRBV6-6	TRBJ2-3	.	TRBD2	CASIRGTSGESDTQYF	TGTGCCAGCATCAGGGGGACTAGCGGAGAATCAGATACGCAGTATTTT
TRBV30	TRBJ2-1	.	TRBD2	CAWRGSSGESFF	TGTGCCTGGAGAGGCTCTAGCGGGGAGTCGTTCTTC
TRBV14	TRBJ1-3	.	.	CASSLSVGGILRGNTIYF	TGTGCCAGCAGCCTCTCGGTAGGAGGGATCCTTCGCGGAAACACCATATATTTT
TRBV30	TRBJ1-5	.	.	CAWSTGLGQPQHF	TGTGCCTGGAGCACAGGGCTAGGTCAGCCCCAGCATTTT
TRBV28	TRBJ2-7	.	.	CASQDRTKEYF	TGTGCCAGCCAAGACAGGACGAAGGAGTACTTC
TRBV27	TRBJ2-6	medium-sized	TRBD2	CASGHWTRSGANVLTF	TGTGCCAGCGGCCACTGGACTAGGTCCGGGGCCAACGTCCTGACTTTC
TRBV6-5	TRBJ1-2	.	TRBD1	CASSPRDSYGYTF	TGTGCCAGCAGTCCCCGGGACAGCTATGGCTACACCTTC
TRBV6-6	TRBJ2-1	.	.	CASWELSYNEQFF	TGTGCCAGCTGGGAGCTCTCCTACAATGAGCAGTTCTTC
TRBV2	TRBJ2-3	.	.	CASSDGMALVGTDTQYF	TGTGCCAGCAGTGACGGGATGGCCTTGGTAGGCACAGATACGCAGTATTTT
TRBV28	TRBJ2-7	.	.	CASSGGFEQYF	TGTGCCAGCAGTGGGGGGTTCGAGCAGTACTTC